This note documents a single T cell receptor (beta chain) sequence. The antigen remains unidentified. This sample is drawn from a study of response to subunit inactivated influenza vaccine. TCRdb itself ran the RT-PCR reads through MiXCR, one entry per CDR3 protein. The sample lists approximately 490,000 distinct CDR3 sequences, roughly 7.6% seen once, with about an eighth in the top ten. General observations from the study: The study's authors posited that every seasonal influenza vaccination enlists few new T cells.

Per the germline V gene, CDR1 is SEHNR and CDR2 is FQNEAQ (reference sequence). Trimming removed 1 base from V and 7 bases from J; junction bases left unmatched: 4. The CDR3 consists of 13 residues. V is TRBV7-9 and J is TRBJ2-7; 7 bases align to TRBD1. The source was PBMCs from blood, collected less than 30 months after vaccination. This sequence was found in a man between 50 and 69 years old who received an inactivated influenza vaccine. The CDR3: CASSLGNRGEQYF. The CDR3 DNA sequence: TGTGCCAGCAGCTTAGGCAACAGGGGAGAGCAGTACTTC.